The text below deals with one TCR beta chain. The sample comes from a study of blood T cell repertoires in COVID-19. Study context: From the United States, Italy and Spain came samples of acute and convalescent COVID-19. T cells, B-cell-depleted T cells, or PBMCs supplied cDNA or gDNA.

Measured with immunoSEQ multiplex PCR; TCRdb has only the in-frame clones, and not every one. The sample gives 70,000 or so clones, around 90% of which show up once; about 8.9% is in the top ten. Germline V gene sequence: CDR1 SGHAT, CDR2 FQNNGV. CDR3 size: 15 residues. Deletions cut 2 bases from V and 2 bases from J, with 11 bases between. Sequencing used peripheral blood. This chain links TRBV11-2 with TRBJ2-3, with D possibly TRBD2 on 6 matching bases. The TCR was taken from a human donor in a cohort sampled during active COVID-19. CDR3 nucleotide sequence: TGTGCCAGCAGCTTATTACGGGGGAACACAGATACGCAGTATTTT. It codes for CASSLLRGNTDTQYF.